One sample yielded the 4 T cell receptor beta chains listed below, sequenced in a study of cytomegalovirus exposure and HLA in healthy donors. The PCR ran on 60 Vbeta and 13 Jbeta primers. Profiled with immunoSEQ multiplex PCR; TCRdb holds only in-frame clones, not every one. The table has under 200,000 clones, 82% seen once. Sample: PBMCs. These receptors originate from a woman aged 18-30 years in good health and CMV-seronegative.

About this clone: This specimen includes other DNA sequences encoding the same CDR3. The rearrangement joins TRBV6-1 to TRBJ1-1, with a tentative D call TRBD1 (5 bases). The CDR3 extends over 13 amino acids. V was shortened by 5 bases and J by 1 base, with 8 bases between the two germline ends. In germline, CDR1 is MNHNS, CDR2 SASEGT. This CDR3 reads CASSLGRNTEAFF. The CDR3 nucleotides read TGTGCCAGCAGTTTGGGGCGGAACACTGAAGCTTTCTTT.

This chain links TRBV11-3 with TRBJ2-2; 7 nucleotides line up with TRBD1. This CDR3 is built from 13 residues. The germline V gene has CDR1 SGHNT and CDR2 YENEEA. After removal of 6 bases from V and 4 bases from J, the junction contained 2 bases not matched to a gene. CDR3 sequence: CASSYRGTGELFF. In DNA, the CDR3 is TGTGCCAGCAGTTACAGGGGCACCGGGGAGCTGTTTTTT.

The chain joins TRBV25-1 to TRBJ2-1; 9 bases match TRBD2. J lost 4 bases, V lost 5 bases, and 3 bases had no gene match. This CDR3 comprises 14 residues. Germline CDR1 MGHDK, CDR2 SYGVNS. In DNA, the CDR3 is TGTGCCAGCAGTCCTAGCGGGGCTTACAATGAGCAGTTCTTC. Translating gives CASSPSGAYNEQFF. The complete variable domain, with remaining parts taken from reference TRBV25-1 and TRBJ2-1, reads EADIYQTPRYLVIGTGKKITLECSQTMGHDKMYWYQQDPGMELHLIHYSYGVNSTEKGDLSSESTVSRIRTEHFPLTLESARPSHTSQYLCASSPSGAYNEQFFGPGTRLTVL.

On this clone itself: The germline gene is not matched at one end of the junction; a read error may be the cause. The rearrangement joins TRBV10-2 to TRBJ2-7; 9 bases map to TRBD1. Germline V CDR1 and CDR2: WSHSY, SAAADI. This CDR3 is built from 15 residues. The DNA of the CDR3 is TGCGCCAGCAGTGAGCCTGGGACAGGGAGGTACGGGCAGTACTTC. Translated: CASSEPGTGRYGQYF.